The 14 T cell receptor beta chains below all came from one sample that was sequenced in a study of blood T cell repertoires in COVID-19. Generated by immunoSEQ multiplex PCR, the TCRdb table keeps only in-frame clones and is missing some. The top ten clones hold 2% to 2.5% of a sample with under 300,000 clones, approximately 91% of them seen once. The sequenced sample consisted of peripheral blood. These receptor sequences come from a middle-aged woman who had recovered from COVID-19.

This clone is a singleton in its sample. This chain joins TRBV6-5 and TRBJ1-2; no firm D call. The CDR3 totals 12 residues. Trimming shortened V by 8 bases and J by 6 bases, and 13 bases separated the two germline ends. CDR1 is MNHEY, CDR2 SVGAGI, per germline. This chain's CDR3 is CASETGWDGYTF. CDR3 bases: TGTGCCAGCGAAACGGGTTGGGATGGCTACACCTTC.

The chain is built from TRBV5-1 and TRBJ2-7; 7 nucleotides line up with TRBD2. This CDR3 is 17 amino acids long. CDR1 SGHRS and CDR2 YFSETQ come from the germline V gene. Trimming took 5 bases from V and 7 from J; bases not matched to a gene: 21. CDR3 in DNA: TGCGCCAGCAGGCTACAAAGGTGGGGGGAGGGCCTGGATGAGCAGTACTTC. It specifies CASRLQRWGEGLDEQYF.

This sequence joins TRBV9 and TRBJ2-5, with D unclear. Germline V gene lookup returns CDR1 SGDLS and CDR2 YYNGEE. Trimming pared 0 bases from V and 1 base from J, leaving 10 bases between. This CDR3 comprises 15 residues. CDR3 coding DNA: TGTGCCAGCAGCGTAGGATCAGCGTTCCAAGAGACCCAGTACTTC. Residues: CASSVGSAFQETQYF.

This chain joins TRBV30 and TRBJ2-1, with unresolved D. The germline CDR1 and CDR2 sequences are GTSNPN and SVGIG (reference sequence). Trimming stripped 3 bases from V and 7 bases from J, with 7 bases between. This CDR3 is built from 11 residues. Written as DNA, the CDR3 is TGTGCCTGGAGCCTCAGAAATGAGCAGTTCTTC. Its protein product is CAWSLRNEQFF.

The CDR3 sequence: CSVEGLDREAGGINYGYTF. As DNA, the CDR3 is TGCAGCGTTGAAGGCCTGGACAGGGAGGCAGGCGGGATTAACTATGGCTACACCTTC. V gene TRBV29-1 combines with J gene TRBJ1-2; 8 nucleotides align to TRBD1. CDR3 length: 19 amino acids. Germline assignment: CDR1 SQVTM and CDR2 ANQGSEA. The V segment lost 1 base and the J segment 1 base; nucleotides outside the gene matches: 17.

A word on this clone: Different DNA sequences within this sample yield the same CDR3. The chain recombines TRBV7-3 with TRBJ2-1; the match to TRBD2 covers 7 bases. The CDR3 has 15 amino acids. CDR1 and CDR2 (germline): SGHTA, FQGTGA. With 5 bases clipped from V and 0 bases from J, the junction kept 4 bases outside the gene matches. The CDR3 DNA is TGTGCCAGCAGCCTAGCGGCCAGCTCCTACAATGAGCAGTTCTTC. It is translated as CASSLAASSYNEQFF.

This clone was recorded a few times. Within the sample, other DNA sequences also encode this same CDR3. CDR3 amino acids: CASSLEGRGQPQHF. The CDR3 DNA sequence: TGTGCCAGCAGCTTAGAGGGTCGGGGTCAGCCCCAGCATTTT. The chain couples TRBV7-2 to TRBJ1-5; D unresolved. Looked up from germline, CDR1 is SGHTA and CDR2 is FQGNSA. The V end lost 1 base, the J end lost 6 bases, and 10 bases lay between the germline ends. This CDR3 is 14 amino acids long. The whole variable domain, remainder taken from reference TRBV7-2 and TRBJ1-5, is GAGVSQSPSNKVTEKGKDVELRCDPISGHTALYWYRQSLGQGLEFLIYFQGNSAPDKSGLPSDRFSAERTGGSVSTLTIQRTQQEDSAVYLCASSLEGRGQPQHFGDGTRLSIL.

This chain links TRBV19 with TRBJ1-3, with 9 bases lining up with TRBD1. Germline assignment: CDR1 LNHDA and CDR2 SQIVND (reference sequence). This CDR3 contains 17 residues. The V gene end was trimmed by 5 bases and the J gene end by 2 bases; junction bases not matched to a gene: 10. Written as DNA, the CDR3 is TGTGCCAGTAGTTCTATACAGGGGGCGCGTCCTGGAAACACCATATATTTT. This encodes CASSSIQGARPGNTIYF.

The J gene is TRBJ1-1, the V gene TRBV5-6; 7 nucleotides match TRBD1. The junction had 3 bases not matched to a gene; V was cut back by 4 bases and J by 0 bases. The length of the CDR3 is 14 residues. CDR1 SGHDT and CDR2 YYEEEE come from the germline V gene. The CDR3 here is CASSRGQLNTEAFF. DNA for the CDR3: TGTGCCAGCAGCAGGGGACAGCTGAACACTGAAGCTTTCTTT.

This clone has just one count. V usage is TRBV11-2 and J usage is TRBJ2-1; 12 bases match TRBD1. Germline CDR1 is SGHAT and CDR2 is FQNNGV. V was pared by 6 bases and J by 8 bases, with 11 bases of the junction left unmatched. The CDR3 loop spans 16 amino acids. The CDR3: CASRVTGTGGWDEQFF. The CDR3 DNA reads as TGTGCCAGCAGGGTCACCGGGACAGGGGGCTGGGATGAGCAGTTCTTC. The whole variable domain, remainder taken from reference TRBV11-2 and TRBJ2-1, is EAGVAQSPRYKIIEKRQSVAFWCNPISGHATLYWYQQILGQGPKLLIQFQNNGVVDDSQLPKDRFSAERLKGVDSTLKIQPAKLEDSAVYLCASRVTGTGGWDEQFFGPGTRLTVL.

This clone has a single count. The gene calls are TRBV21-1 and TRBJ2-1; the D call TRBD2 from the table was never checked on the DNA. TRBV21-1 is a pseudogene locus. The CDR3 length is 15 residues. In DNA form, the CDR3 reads TGTGCCACCCCCGGTAGCGGGAGTTATTTCACTGAGCAGTTCTTC. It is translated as CATPGSGSYFTEQFF.

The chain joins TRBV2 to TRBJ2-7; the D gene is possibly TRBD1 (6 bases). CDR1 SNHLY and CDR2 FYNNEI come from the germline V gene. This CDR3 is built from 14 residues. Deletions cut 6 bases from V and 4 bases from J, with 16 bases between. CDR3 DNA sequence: TGTGCCAGCAGGCTCCGGGACATCTTATACGAGCAGTACTTC. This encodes CASRLRDILYEQYF.

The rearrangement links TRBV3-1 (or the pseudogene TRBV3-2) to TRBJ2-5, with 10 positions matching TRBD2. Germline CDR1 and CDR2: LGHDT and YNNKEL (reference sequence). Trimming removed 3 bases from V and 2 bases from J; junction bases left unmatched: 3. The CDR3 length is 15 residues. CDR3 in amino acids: CASSHSSGGQETQYF. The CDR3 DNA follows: TGTGCCAGCAGCCACTCTAGCGGGGGACAAGAGACCCAGTACTTC.

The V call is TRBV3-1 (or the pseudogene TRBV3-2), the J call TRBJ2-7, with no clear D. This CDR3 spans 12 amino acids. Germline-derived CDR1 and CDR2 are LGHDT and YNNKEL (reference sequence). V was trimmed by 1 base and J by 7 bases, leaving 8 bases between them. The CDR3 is CASSQARREQYF. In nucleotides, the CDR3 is TGTGCCAGCAGCCAAGCTAGACGTGAGCAGTACTTC.